The TCR beta chain described here comes from a study of HIV-infected patients and healthy controls. Study-wide results and caveats: Significantly higher mean Gini indices appeared in HIV-infected repertoires, possibly reflecting oligoclonality. Compared with untreated HIV+ repertoires, healthy controls showed roughly threefold more distinct CDR3s and higher Shannon diversity. In healthy controls, MAIT alpha CDR3s were common; in HIV+ repertoires, severely depleted.

Reverse transcription used around 500 ng RNA and constant-region primers for alpha and beta. Alpha and beta chain libraries were made separately by chain-specific third strand synthesis with multiplexing indices. TCRdb itself ran the 5' RACE reads through MiXCR, one entry per CDR3 protein. The sample has some 20,000 distinct CDR3 sequences; 8.5% are singletons. Deletions cut 10 bases from V and 0 bases from J, with 10 bases between. The CDR3 extends over 12 amino acids. Germline V gene lookup returns CDR1 SGHRS and CDR2 YFSETQ. Follow-up blood was drawn about 14 weeks, roughly three months, after antiretroviral therapy began. No cell fractionation was done, so the repertoire covers all unsorted peripheral blood T cells. The RNA source was a roughly 2.5 ml peripheral blood draw. At least ten counts were recorded for this clonotype. Its antigen is not identified.

The source material was blood, sampled during antiretroviral therapy. The chain combines TRBV5-1 with TRBJ1-1; possibly TRBD1 for D (5 bases). This sequence was found in an adult with HIV infection. CDR3 sequence reads: CAPEGMNTEAFF. CDR3 coding DNA: TGCGCCCCAGAGGGGATGAACACTGAAGCTTTCTTT.